The 14 T cell receptor beta chains below come from one sample, sequenced in a study of cytomegalovirus exposure and HLA in healthy donors. 13 Jbeta primers and 60 Vbeta primers were used for the PCR. The data were produced by immunoSEQ multiplex PCR, yet TCRdb's version contains in-frame clones alone and is incomplete. The sample shows approximately 100,000 clones, around 70% of them seen only once. The sample was PBMCs. Receptor source: a man aged 40-50 years in good health and CMV-seropositive.

This clone came up once. V and J are TRBV15 and TRBJ2-1; no reliable D call. Trimming removed 2 bases from V and 9 bases from J, with 11 bases in between. Germline V lookup: CDR1 LNHNV, CDR2 YYDKDF (reference sequence). The CDR3 loop spans 13 amino acids. Written as DNA, the CDR3 is TGTGCCACCAGCAGAACTGAGGTGCGTGAGCAGTTCTTC. Encoded protein: CATSRTEVREQFF.

This clone has just a few counts. The V and J genes are TRBV10-2 and TRBJ2-7, with 7 bases fitting TRBD2. J gave up 6 bases and V 4 bases, and 6 bases lay outside the gene matches. Germline-derived CDR1 and CDR2 are WSHSY and SAAADI. This CDR3 spans 13 amino acids. CDR3 DNA: TGCGCCAGCAGTGCGACGGGAGGAGGCGAGCAGTACGTC. Protein product: CASSATGGGEQYV.

This clone was counted a few times. CDR3 protein: CASRTTSDYGYTF. DNA for the CDR3: TGTGCCAGCAGGACGACTTCCGACTATGGCTACACCTTC. The rearrangement links TRBV28 to TRBJ1-2; unclear D gene. In germline, CDR1 is MDHEN, CDR2 SYDVKM. The CDR3 has 13 residues. Deletions cut 6 bases from V and 3 bases from J, with 11 bases between.

V usage is TRBV18 and J usage is TRBJ2-7; 7 bases are shared with TRBD1. V shed 2 bases, J shed 3 bases, and the junction held 4 bases outside the gene matches. Germline loops: CDR1 KGHSH, CDR2 LQKENI. This CDR3 contains 14 residues. The CDR3 bases are TGTGCCAGCTCACCAAGGGCAGGGGGCTACGAGCAGTACTTC. This codes for CASSPRAGGYEQYF.

The gene calls are TRBV27 and TRBJ2-3, with D tentatively TRBD1 (5 bases). This CDR3 is 15 amino acids long. From germline, CDR1 is MNHEY and CDR2 SMNVEV (reference sequence). With 2 bases removed from V and 3 bases from J, the gap between germline ends came to 12 bases. The CDR3 here is CASSLDQGMTDTQYF. CDR3 bases: TGTGCCAGCAGTTTAGACCAGGGTATGACAGATACGCAGTATTTT.

In DNA form, the CDR3 reads TGTGCCAGTAGTCTGGGGGGTGGGCCGGATCAGCCCCAGCATTTT. Its translation is CASSLGGGPDQPQHF. The chain recombines TRBV19 with TRBJ1-5, with a tentative D call TRBD1 (5 bases). CDR3 size: 15 residues. CDR1 is LNHDA, CDR2 SQIVND, per germline (reference sequence). V lost 5 bases, J lost 5 bases, and 16 bases lay in between.

This clone was counted once. The J gene is TRBJ2-7, the V gene TRBV27, with a weak D call TRBD1 (5 bases). CDR1 is MNHEY, CDR2 SMNVEV, per germline (reference sequence). V was pared by 3 bases and J by 0 bases, with 9 bases between. CDR3 length: 14 residues. Here the CDR3 DNA reads TGTGCCAGCAGTTTCCAGGGCTTCTCCTACGAGCAGTACTTC. This codes for CASSFQGFSYEQYF.

This chain joins TRBV4-3 and TRBJ1-4, with TRBD1 matching over 8 bases. Germline V gives CDR1 LGHNA, CDR2 YSLEER. J was trimmed by 4 bases and V by 6 bases; bases with no gene match: 1. This CDR3 is built from 13 residues. This CDR3 is CASRDRDNEKLFF. DNA for the CDR3: TGCGCCAGCAGGGACAGGGATAATGAAAAACTGTTTTTT.

The chain recombines TRBV4-1 with TRBJ1-1, with TRBD1 as a possible D gene (5 bases). The length of the CDR3 is 12 residues. Per the germline V gene, CDR1 is MGHRA and CDR2 is YSYEKL. V was pared by 1 base and J by 7 bases, with 7 bases between. CDR3 bases: TGCGCCAGCAGCCAAGGGACACTTGAAGCTTTCTTT. Its translation: CASSQGTLEAFF.

This chain connects TRBV4-1 to TRBJ1-2; D gene ambiguous. V was cut by 4 bases and J by 3 bases, with 12 bases left in between. This CDR3 has 14 residues. Germline values: CDR1 MGHRA, CDR2 YSYEKL. CDR3 DNA: TGCGCCAGCAGCCGCCAGGAGGGATACTATGGCTACACCTTC. Translation: CASSRQEGYYGYTF.

The V call is TRBV7-2, the J call TRBJ2-3; D unresolved. V gave up 1 base and J gave up 0 bases, with 11 bases separating them. The CDR3 totals 16 residues. The germline CDR1 and CDR2 sequences are SGHTA and FQGNSA. The CDR3 loop is CASSLVVLTSTDTQYF. CDR3 nucleotides: TGTGCCAGCAGCTTAGTAGTCTTAACTAGCACAGATACGCAGTATTTT.

This clone was seen a few times. The rearrangement joins TRBV11-2 to TRBJ2-3, with D perhaps matching TRBD1 (6 bases). This CDR3 has 15 residues. Germline CDR1 SGHAT, CDR2 FQNNGV. V lost 3 bases, J lost 1 base, and 11 bases lay in between. The CDR3 here is CASSFLAGGTDTQYF. The DNA for the CDR3 is TGTGCCAGCAGCTTCTTGGCAGGGGGCACAGATACGCAGTATTTT.

CDR3 in amino acids: CASGFSGTGGVYGYTF. The CDR3 coding sequence is TGTGCTAGTGGTTTTTCCGGGACAGGGGGTGTCTATGGCTACACCTTC. V and J are TRBV12-5 and TRBJ1-2; 11 nucleotides match TRBD1. Germline lookup yields CDR1 LGHNT and CDR2 FRNRAP. CDR3 length: 16 residues. V gave up 3 bases and J gave up 4 bases; unmatched junction bases: 7.

This clone has a handful of counts. This chain links TRBV6-1 with TRBJ1-5; D gene ambiguous. CDR1 MNHNS and CDR2 SASEGT come from the germline V gene. V lost 2 bases to trimming and J lost 0 bases, with 11 bases between them. CDR3 length: 16 residues. This CDR3 is CASSERPGFSNQPQHF. Here the CDR3 DNA reads TGTGCCAGCAGTGAAAGGCCGGGTTTTAGCAATCAGCCCCAGCATTTT.